These T cell receptor beta chains were read from a single sample in a study of blood T cell repertoires in COVID-19. Data came from immunoSEQ multiplex PCR; TCRdb stores just in-frame clones and leaves some out. The sample includes tens of thousands of clones, 85% to 90% seen only once; the top ten take 9.5% to 13%. Sample: peripheral blood. The source of these receptors is a human donor in a cohort sampled during active COVID-19. Both conserved end residues are part of each CDR3. D genes are given only for firm matches. Only part of the rows carry a size: once, few, many, or a class if the clone is expanded.

len	abundance	d_gene	v_gene	j_gene	CDR3nt	CDR3aa
16	.	TRBD2	TRBV5-1	TRBJ2-1	TGCGCCAGCAGCTTGGTCGCTAGCGGGGGATACAATGAGCAGTTCTTC	CASSLVASGGYNEQFF
12	.	.	TRBV11-2	TRBJ2-7	TGTGCCAGCAGCTTACAGGGCAACGAGCAGTACTTC	CASSLQGNEQYF
14	once	.	TRBV28	TRBJ1-5	TGTGCCAGCAGTTTCGACGGGGGTGGTCAGCCCCAGCATTTT	CASSFDGGGQPQHF
16	.	.	TRBV5-1	TRBJ1-1	TGCGCCAGCAGCTTGGGAGGTCGTTCGGGGGACACTGAAGCTTTCTTT	CASSLGGRSGDTEAFF
15	.	TRBD2	TRBV5-5	TRBJ2-2	TGTGCCAGCAGTCGGGGGGGCGCGAACACCGGGGAGCTGTTTTTT	CASSRGGANTGELFF
15	.	.	TRBV10-3	TRBJ2-1	TGTGCCATCAGTGACTTCCCCGGGAGTAGCAATGAGCAGTTCTTC	CAISDFPGSSNEQFF
14	.	TRBD2	TRBV10-3	TRBJ2-2	TGTGCCATCAGTGGGACTAGCGGGACCGGGGAGCTGTTTTTT	CAISGTSGTGELFF
13	.	.	TRBV18	TRBJ1-2	TGTGCCAGCTCACCACAGGGGGTAAATGGCTACACCTTC	CASSPQGVNGYTF
16	.	TRBD2	TRBV5-1	TRBJ2-3	TGCGCCAGCAGCTTGAGTGGGAGGGCCGAGTCAGATACGCAGTATTTT	CASSLSGRAESDTQYF
22	.	TRBD2	TRBV7-8	TRBJ2-3	TGTGCCAGCAGCCGAGCCAGGAACCTCACCCTAGCTGGCGGGAGGTTCACAGATACGCAGTATTTT	CASSRARNLTLAGGRFTDTQYF
13	.	.	TRBV6-6	TRBJ2-7	TGTGCCAGCAGTTCACCTCAGGGATCCGAGCAGTACTTC	CASSSPQGSEQYF
16	.	TRBD1	TRBV19	TRBJ1-3	TGTGCCAGTAGTCAACAGGGGGCTTACTCTGGAAACACCATATATTTT	CASSQQGAYSGNTIYF
13	.	TRBD1	TRBV10-2	TRBJ2-5	TGCGCCAGCACTGGGACAGGGGGTGAGACCCAGTACTTC	CASTGTGGETQYF
16	.	TRBD1	TRBV2	TRBJ1-4	TGTGCCAGCAACCGGGACAGGGCTCCGGCGGATGAAAAACTGTTTTTT	CASNRDRAPADEKLFF
16	.	TRBD2	TRBV27	TRBJ2-5	TGTGCCAGCAGTTCCGTTAGCGGGAGAAGAAGGGAGACCCAGTACTTC	CASSSVSGRRRETQYF
12	.	.	TRBV10-3	TRBJ2-7	TGTGCCATCAGTGCGGGGGTCTACGAGCAGTACTTC	CAISAGVYEQYF
17	.	TRBD2	TRBV5-1	TRBJ2-1	TGCGCCAGCAGCTTATCAGCGGGAGGGAGCTCCTACAATGAGCAGTTCTTC	CASSLSAGGSSYNEQFF
13	.	.	TRBV28	TRBJ2-7	TGTGCCAGCAGTTTCTCCCTCTCCTACGAGCAGTACTTC	CASSFSLSYEQYF
15	.	TRBD2	TRBV2	TRBJ2-3	TGTGCCAGCTCAGCTCTACTAGCGGGCGGAGATACGCAGTATTTT	CASSALLAGGDTQYF
15	few	.	TRBV28	TRBJ2-5	TGTGCCAGCAGTCTGACAGTAAATTCCGGAGAGACCCAGTACTTC	CASSLTVNSGETQYF
15	.	.	TRBV7-2	TRBJ1-5	TGTGCCAGCAGCTTAGAGGGGCGTTATAATCAGCCCCAGCATTTT	CASSLEGRYNQPQHF
15	.	.	TRBV6-5	TRBJ2-1	TGTGCCAGCAGTTCCGCCCCCAAGTCGGGGAATGAGCAGTTCTTC	CASSSAPKSGNEQFF
15	.	TRBD1	TRBV10-3	TRBJ1-5	TGTGCCATCAGTGACCCAGACAGGGGCAATCAGCCCCAGCATTTT	CAISDPDRGNQPQHF
18	few	TRBD2	TRBV15	TRBJ2-1	TGTGCCACCAGCAGAGGTCAAGAAGGGACTAGCGGGAGCGATGAGCAGTTCTTC	CATSRGQEGTSGSDEQFF
16	.	TRBD2	TRBV15	TRBJ2-3	TGTGCCACCAGCAGAGATAGGAGCGGGAGGGCAGATACGCAGTATTTT	CATSRDRSGRADTQYF
13	.	.	TRBV19	TRBJ2-1	TGTGCCAGTAGTCCCCCCGTGGGAGATGAGCAGTTCTTC	CASSPPVGDEQFF
17	.	.	TRBV7-8	TRBJ2-3	TGTGCCAGCAGCTTAAGGCGATTCCAGACAAGCACAGATACGCAGTATTTT	CASSLRRFQTSTDTQYF
11	.	.	TRBV20-1	TRBJ2-7	TGCAGTGCTAGAGATGGCACCGAGCAGTACTTC	CSARDGTEQYF
15	.	.	TRBV5-1	TRBJ1-1	TGCGCCAGCAGCGGGGACATTTATTTTATCACTGAAGCTTTCTTT	CASSGDIYFITEAFF
16	.	TRBD2	TRBV4-1	TRBJ2-7	TGCGCCAGCAGCCAAGGACTAGCGGGCACCACCTACGAGCAGTACTTC	CASSQGLAGTTYEQYF
16	.	TRBD1	TRBV5-1	TRBJ1-5	TGCGCCAGCAGCATGGGGACAGGGCTAAGCAATCAGCCCCAGCATTTT	CASSMGTGLSNQPQHF
15	.	TRBD1	TRBV5-1	TRBJ1-5	TGCGCCAGCAGCTCGGGACAGGGGGCCGGTCAGCCCCAGCATTTT	CASSSGQGAGQPQHF
17	.	TRBD2	TRBV5-1	TRBJ2-1	TGCGCCAGCAGGCGGTCGATAGCGGGAGGGCCAAGCAATGAGCAGTTCTTC	CASRRSIAGGPSNEQFF
14	.	.	TRBV20-1	TRBJ2-1	TGCAGTGCTAGTTTAAGCGGAGCCAACAATGAGCAGTTCTTC	CSASLSGANNEQFF
16	once	TRBD1	TRBV28	TRBJ2-2	TGTGCCAGCAGCCTCACGGGACAGGGAAGGAGCGGGGAGCTGTTTTTT	CASSLTGQGRSGELFF
14	.	.	TRBV7-2	TRBJ2-3	TGTGCCAGCAGTCCTGGCCCCGACACAGATACGCAGTATTTT	CASSPGPDTDTQYF
15	.	TRBD1	TRBV27	TRBJ1-5	TGTGCCAGCAAGACAGGGACGTATAGCAATCAGCCCCAGCATTTT	CASKTGTYSNQPQHF
14	.	.	TRBV5-1	TRBJ1-1	TGCGCCAGCAGCTTAGGAGGGATGAACACTGAAGCTTTCTTT	CASSLGGMNTEAFF
15	.	TRBD1	TRBV5-6	TRBJ2-6	TGTGCCAGCAGCTTCACAGGGGCTGGGGCCAACGTCCTGACTTTC	CASSFTGAGANVLTF
13	.	.	TRBV11-2	TRBJ2-1	TGTGCCAGCAGCTTGAGCTCCGGGAATGAGCAGTTCTTC	CASSLSSGNEQFF
13	.	.	TRBV7-3	TRBJ2-3	TGTGCCAGCAGCTTAAAGCCGCTGGATACGCAGTATTTT	CASSLKPLDTQYF
15	.	.	TRBV4-2	TRBJ2-7	TGTGCCAGCAGCCCGAGCCGGCTAGTCTCCTACGAGCAGTACTTC	CASSPSRLVSYEQYF
19	.	.	TRBV4-1	TRBJ2-6	TGCGCCAGCAGCCAAGACGAGGAAGGGGTCTGGTCTGGGGCCAACGTCCTGACTTTC	CASSQDEEGVWSGANVLTF
14	.	.	TRBV4-1	TRBJ1-2	TGCGCCAGCAGCCACCCAGGGGACGTACGGGGCTACACCTTC	CASSHPGDVRGYTF
18	.	TRBD2	TRBV5-4	TRBJ2-3	TGTGCCAGCAGCTTGGGCCGGCTCCTAGCGGGAGGGCACGATACGCAGTATTTT	CASSLGRLLAGGHDTQYF
14	.	.	TRBV21-1	TRBJ2-3	TGTGCCAGCAGCAAGACTAGCGGGACAGATACGCAGTATTTT	CASSKTSGTDTQYF
14	.	TRBD1	TRBV18	TRBJ2-5	TGTGCCAGCTCAACTCAGGGGGCGGGAGAGACCCAGTACTTC	CASSTQGAGETQYF
11	.	.	TRBV28	TRBJ2-5	TGTGCCAGCAGGGGGGGACAGACCCAGTACTTC	CASRGGQTQYF
16	.	.	TRBV2	TRBJ1-1	TGTGCCAGCAGTGACCCTAAGACAGAGCGGAACACTGAAGCTTTCTTT	CASSDPKTERNTEAFF
16	.	.	TRBV7-6	TRBJ1-2	TGTGCCAGCAGCTTACTTCCGGGACACACGACCAGTGGCTACACCTTC	CASSLLPGHTTSGYTF
15	.	TRBD1	TRBV19	TRBJ2-5	TGTGCCAGTAGTTCGGACAGGGAACTCGCGGAGACCCAGTACTTC	CASSSDRELAETQYF
14	.	.	TRBV21-1	TRBJ2-2	TGTGCCAGCAGCAAAGAGACAGGCACCGGGGAGCTGTTTTTT	CASSKETGTGELFF
18	once	TRBD2	TRBV19	TRBJ2-1	TGTGCCAGTAGTATTGGGGGAATGGCGGGAGGCCAATACAATGAGCAGTTCTTC	CASSIGGMAGGQYNEQFF
15	.	.	TRBV21-1	TRBJ2-1	TGTGCCAGCAGCTTTCGTGGGAGGTCCTACAATGAGCAGTTCTTC	CASSFRGRSYNEQFF
14	.	.	TRBV7-2	TRBJ2-1	TGTGCCAGCAGCCCCCAACTAAGGCCGAATGAGCAGTTCTTC	CASSPQLRPNEQFF